This T cell receptor (beta chain) was observed in a study of blood T cell repertoires in COVID-19. Study summary: Sources were T cells, B-cell-depleted T cells, or PBMCs; the material itself was cDNA or gDNA.

Per the original methods: The assay estimated nucleated cells by amplifying reference gene primers. Assay: immunoSEQ multiplex PCR; the TCRdb copy retains only in-frame clones and omits some. V, J and clone size are taken as reported in that table, and D and trimming were inferred from the DNA itself. The data contain around 240,000 clones, around 89% of them singletons. The study recruited people aged about 18 to 89 years across more than 20 US areas. Participant-reported clinical history was the basis for cohort assignment. With 5 bases removed from V and 7 bases from J, the gap between germline ends came to 14 bases. The CDR3 is 14 residues long. Germline V gives CDR1 SNHLY, CDR2 FYNNEI.

The rearrangement uses TRBV2 and TRBJ1-4, with D possibly matching TRBD1 (6 bases). This receptor was identified in a man aged 50 to 60 who had been exposed to COVID-19. The sequencing input was PBMCs or T cells enriched from blood (not recorded which). CDR3 residues: CASSLGQGREKLFF. The CDR3 coding sequence is TGTGCCAGCAGTCTGGGTCAGGGGCGTGAAAAACTGTTTTTT.